This T cell receptor beta chain was identified in a study of CD8 T cells in Susac syndrome. Notes on the study in general: In Susac syndrome, CD8+ expansion was highest in TEMRA and active disease. The authors acknowledged that the study's TCR sequencing and HLA analysis involved relatively few individuals.

Germline V gene data show CDR1 as DFQATT and CDR2 as SNEGSKA (reference sequence). The CDR3 sequence is 18 residues long. Trimming cost V 0 bases and J 0 bases; bases outside gene matches: 3. RNA was extracted with the RNeasy kit, and a quantity of about 0.5 to 1 ug was reverse transcribed using random hexamers. Via MiXCR, TCRdb re-called the immunoSEQ multiplex PCR reads, giving one row per CDR3 protein. The sample lists approximately 100,000 distinct CDR3 sequences; around 94% were seen once. This clonotype occurred once. Its antigen is not identified. V and J are TRBV20-1 and TRBJ2-1, with 15 bases aligning to TRBD2. Sequenced input: CD8+ T cells from PBMCs. The source of this sequence is a human donor with Susac syndrome. The chain's CDR3 is CSARDRTSGGASYNEQFF. The CDR3 region has the DNA TGCAGTGCTAGAGATCGGACTAGCGGGGGGGCCTCCTACAATGAGCAGTTCTTC.